The 20 T cell receptor beta chains presented below share a single source sample, sequenced in a study of identical twins. Each CDR3 protein is one row after TCRdb ran MiXCR on the 5' RACE reads. This table has hundreds of thousands of distinct CDR3 sequences, about 20% appearing once. These data were likewise used in another study, on T cells expressing NK-cell markers.

Sequencing was done on a sample of PBMCs. These receptors all stem from a woman younger than 30 in good health.

There are a few counts of this clonotype. The rearrangement joins TRBV7-2 to TRBJ2-1; TRBD2 matches at 7 bases. CDR3 length equals 15 residues. Unmatched junction bases numbered 3, after V lost 4 bases and J lost 0 bases. CDR1 and CDR2 (germline): SGHTA, FQGNSA. CDR3 bases: TGTGCCAGCAGCTCCACTAGCGTCTCCTACAATGAGCAGTTCTTC. Translation: CASSSTSVSYNEQFF.

This clonotype turned up a few times. This rearrangement joins TRBV6-2 or TRBV6-3 to TRBJ2-3; D may be TRBD1 (6 bases). Germline CDR1 is MNHEY and CDR2 is SVGEGT. There are 16 residues in the CDR3. The V end was cut by 1 base, the J end by 3 bases, with 14 bases between. CDR3 DNA sequence: TGTGCCAGCAGTTACTACAGGGAAAGGGGGACAGATACGCAGTATTTT. Its translation is CASSYYRERGTDTQYF.

V and J are TRBV5-1 and TRBJ2-7, with D maybe TRBD2 (6 bases). Germline CDR1 is SGHRS and CDR2 is YFSETQ. Trimming stripped 1 base from V and 3 bases from J, with 11 bases between. This CDR3 contains 14 residues. Written as DNA, the CDR3 is TGCGCCAGCAGCTTGCGAACTAGCAGCTACGAGCAGTACTTC. Translated, it gives CASSLRTSSYEQYF.

The rearrangement links TRBV5-1 to TRBJ2-5; 15 positions match TRBD2. The trim removed 4 bases at V and 1 base at J, leaving 8 bases unmatched. The germline V gene encodes CDR1 SGHRS and CDR2 YFSETQ. CDR3 size: 18 residues. Here the CDR3 DNA reads TGCGCCAGCAGCAAGAGGACTAGCGGGAGGGCCTCCCAAGAGACCCAGTACTTC. Its protein is CASSKRTSGRASQETQYF.

This clonotype appeared a few times. The chain carries TRBV18 and TRBJ1-2, with 7 bases matching TRBD1. CDR3 length: 14 residues. Germline loops: CDR1 KGHSH, CDR2 LQKENI. Trimming took 4 bases from V and 0 from J; bases not matched to a gene: 2. CDR3 protein: CASSQGQSNYGYTF. As DNA, the CDR3 is TGTGCCAGCTCACAGGGACAGTCTAACTATGGCTACACCTTC. The full variable domain, rest sourced from reference TRBV18 and TRBJ1-2, is NAGVMQNPRHLVRRRGQEARLRCSPMKGHSHVYWYRQLPEEGLKFMVYLQKENIIDESGMPKERFSAEFPKEGPSILRIQQVVRGDSAAYFCASSQGQSNYGYTFGSGTRLTVV.

The rearrangement joins TRBV9 to TRBJ2-7; no reliable D call. Per the germline V gene, CDR1 is SGDLS and CDR2 is YYNGEE. The ends were cut back, 4 bases at V and 1 base at J, with 18 bases in the middle. The CDR3 loop spans 16 amino acids. The CDR3 protein is CASSPQVGSLSYEQYF. In nucleotides, the CDR3 is TGTGCCAGCAGCCCTCAGGTAGGGTCTTTGTCCTACGAGCAGTACTTC.

The CDR3 nucleotides read TGTGCCAGCTTACTTACCGGCAGGGGGTCCTACGAGCAGTACTTC. Protein product: CASLLTGRGSYEQYF. The J gene is TRBJ2-7, the V gene TRBV13; 7 positions agree with TRBD1. CDR1 PRHDT and CDR2 FYEKMQ come from the germline V gene (reference sequence). V lost 8 bases to trimming and J lost 1 base; unmatched junction nucleotides: 11. This CDR3 is built from 15 residues.

CDR3 in DNA: TGTGCCGAAGGAACGGGGCCCGGGGAGCTGTTTTTT. The encoded protein is CAEGTGPGELFF. J is TRBJ2-2 and V is TRBV2; D possibly matches TRBD1 or TRBD2 (5 bases each). V lost 11 bases to trimming and J lost 6 bases, with 13 bases between them. CDR1 and CDR2 from the germline V gene are SNHLY and FYNNEI. The CDR3 is 12 residues long.

CDR3 residues: CASSSRILRQGSGANVLTF. DNA for the CDR3: TGTGCCAGCAGCAGCCGGATACTAAGACAGGGCTCTGGGGCCAACGTCCTGACTTTC. This chain joins TRBV6-1 and TRBJ2-6, with 7 nucleotides matching TRBD1. CDR1 is MNHNS, CDR2 SASEGT, per germline. The V gene end was trimmed by 6 bases and the J gene end by 0 bases; junction bases not matched to a gene: 14. The CDR3 totals 19 residues.

This clonotype was recorded a few times. V and J are TRBV5-1 and TRBJ2-2; TRBD1 might be the D (6 bases). V was pared by 4 bases and J by 3 bases, with 13 bases between. The V gene's germline CDR1 is SGHRS and CDR2 YFSETQ. CDR3 length equals 15 residues. DNA of the CDR3: TGCGCCAGCAGCAGAGAAGCAGGGGACACCGGGGAGCTGTTTTTT. Its protein is CASSREAGDTGELFF.

The chain is built from TRBV10-2 and TRBJ2-7, with a possible D match to TRBD2 (5 bases). The CDR3 spans 15 residues. V was trimmed by 0 bases and J by 0 bases, leaving 9 bases between them. The germline CDR1 and CDR2 sequences are WSHSY and SAAADI. CDR3 coding DNA: TGCGCCAGCAGTGAGTCAAGCGGTGCCTCCTACGAGCAGTACTTC. Translated: CASSESSGASYEQYF.

The chain couples TRBV10-3 to TRBJ2-7; TRBD1 or TRBD2 may be the D gene (5 bases each). Trimming took off 8 bases at V and 4 bases at J, with 9 bases between the two ends. The CDR3 sequence is 11 residues long. The V gene's germline CDR1 is ENHRY and CDR2 SYGVKD. CDR3 DNA: TGTGCCATCGGGGGTAATTACGAGCAGTACTTC. As protein: CAIGGNYEQYF.

The chain is built from TRBV6-1 and TRBJ2-7; the match to TRBD1 covers 10 bases. CDR1 is MNHNS and CDR2 is SASEGT in the germline V gene. V lost 6 bases to trimming and J lost 0 bases; unmatched junction nucleotides: 11. The CDR3 loop spans 17 amino acids. This CDR3 reads CASRTGTGEQSSYEQYF. In DNA form, the CDR3 reads TGTGCCAGCAGGACCGGGACAGGGGAGCAAAGCTCCTACGAGCAGTACTTC.

The J gene is TRBJ2-1, the V gene TRBV6-2 or TRBV6-3; 7 bases match TRBD1. The CDR3 consists of 15 residues. CDR1 is MNHEY, CDR2 SVGEGT, per germline. Trimming took 7 bases from V and 4 from J; bases not matched to a gene: 10. CDR3 residues: CASTKRTGPYNEQFF. The CDR3 DNA sequence: TGTGCCAGCACCAAAAGGACAGGCCCGTACAATGAGCAGTTCTTC.

CDR3 sequence (DNA): TGTGCCAGCAGCGTAGGTCTAGGGAACAATGAGCAGTTCTTC. It specifies CASSVGLGNNEQFF. The V call is TRBV9, the J call TRBJ2-1, with D uncertain. Trimming left V 0 bases short and J 5 bases short, with 9 bases between. The CDR3 runs 14 residues. Germline-derived CDR1 and CDR2 are SGDLS and YYNGEE.

This clonotype was observed a handful of times. The chain joins TRBV29-1 to TRBJ2-1; the D gene is possibly TRBD2 (5 bases). The V end was cut by 1 base, the J end by 3 bases, with 13 bases between. The CDR3 extends over 15 amino acids. Germline CDR1 and CDR2: SQVTM and ANQGSEA. The CDR3 loop reads CSVEVDGEHYNEQFF. The CDR3 bases are TGCAGCGTTGAAGTCGACGGGGAGCACTACAATGAGCAGTTCTTC.

The V and J genes are TRBV2 and TRBJ2-3; 9 bases are shared with TRBD2. Germline trimming cut 4 bases from V and 1 base from J; bases unmatched to any gene: 3. CDR3 length: 15 amino acids. Germline loops: CDR1 SNHLY, CDR2 FYNNEI. Written as DNA, the CDR3 is TGTGCCAGCAGTGTTGAGCGGGAGGGCACAGATACGCAGTATTTT. This gives the protein CASSVEREGTDTQYF.

This clonotype was counted a few times. The gene calls are TRBV15 and TRBJ2-7; D not resolved. The germline V and J ends were trimmed by 1 base and 7 bases, with 14 bases remaining between them. This CDR3 has 14 residues. The germline gives CDR1 LNHNV, CDR2 YYDKDF (reference sequence). CDR3 DNA: TGTGCCACCAGCAGAGCTGGGGTAGAAGGAGAGCAGTACTTC. Its translation is CATSRAGVEGEQYF.

This clonotype came up a few times. The V call is TRBV12-3 or TRBV12-4, the J call TRBJ2-1; TRBD2 matches 9 bases. CDR3 length equals 15 residues. The V and J ends lost 6 bases and 5 bases, in that order; junction bases with no gene match: 8. CDR3: CASRPLAGSHNEQFF. The DNA of the CDR3 is TGTGCCAGCAGGCCCCTAGCGGGGTCTCACAATGAGCAGTTCTTC.

This clonotype has more than one count but fewer than ten. The chain joins TRBV18 to TRBJ1-6; D ambiguous. Looked up from germline, CDR1 is KGHSH and CDR2 is LQKENI. The CDR3 consists of 13 residues. V shed 2 bases and J shed 7 bases, with 6 bases lying between them. The chain's CDR3 is CASSPLANSPLHF. The CDR3 bases are TGTGCCAGCTCACCATTGGCAAATTCACCCCTCCACTTT.